The 11 T cell receptor beta chains reported below all come from one sample, sequenced in a study of blood T cell repertoires in COVID-19. Repertoires were generated with immunoSEQ multiplex PCR, while TCRdb's copy carries only in-frame clones and drops some. The top ten clones hold 1.4% of a sample with 400,000 to 500,000 clones, roughly 90% of them seen once. Sequences were obtained from PBMCs or T cells enriched from blood (not recorded which). These receptors all stem from a woman in her late teens or twenties who had been exposed to COVID-19.

The genes are TRBV7-8 and TRBJ2-2; D is unclear. The germline gives CDR1 SGHVS, CDR2 FQNEAQ. The CDR3 consists of 14 residues. The V end lost 2 bases, the J end lost 3 bases, and 7 bases lay between the germline ends. CDR3 amino acids: CASSLSGDTGELFF. CDR3 in DNA: TGTGCCAGCAGCTTATCCGGTGACACCGGGGAGCTGTTTTTT.

This clone appeared a single time. V gene TRBV5-1 combines with J gene TRBJ2-7, with 8 bases that match TRBD1. Germline V lookup: CDR1 SGHRS, CDR2 YFSETQ. The CDR3 totals 14 residues. The trim removed 0 bases at V and 2 bases at J, leaving 1 base unmatched. The CDR3 bases are TGCGCCAGCAGCTTGGAGGGACAGGCCTACGAGCAGTACTTC. Protein sequence: CASSLEGQAYEQYF.

The chain carries TRBV5-1 and TRBJ2-7; TRBD1 matches at 9 bases. V gave up 3 bases and J gave up 5 bases; unmatched junction bases: 6. This CDR3 spans 14 amino acids. Germline CDR1 and CDR2: SGHRS and YFSETQ. The CDR3 loop reads CASSSGQGSNEQYF. Written as DNA, the CDR3 is TGCGCCAGCAGCTCGGGACAGGGCAGTAACGAGCAGTACTTC.

The J gene is TRBJ2-5, the V gene TRBV27, with a possible D match to TRBD2 (6 bases). V lost 6 bases to trimming and J lost 2 bases, with 28 bases between them. CDR3 length: 19 residues. Germline V CDR1 and CDR2: MNHEY, SMNVEV (reference sequence). The CDR3, as DNA: TGTGCCAGCAGCCCATCTAGTTTTAGCGGAGCCCCTCGTCAAGAGACCCAGTACTTC. This encodes CASSPSSFSGAPRQETQYF.

The chain recombines TRBV7-8 with TRBJ2-2; 7 bases are shared with TRBD2. Germline V gives CDR1 SGHVS, CDR2 FQNEAQ. V gave up 0 bases and J gave up 6 bases; unmatched junction bases: 1. The CDR3 covers 14 residues. CDR3 protein: CASSLAGGAGELFF. The CDR3 DNA is TGTGCCAGCAGCTTAGCGGGGGGGGCCGGGGAGCTGTTTTTT.

This clone is a singleton in its sample. This same CDR3 is encoded by further DNA sequences in the sample. This sequence joins TRBV11-2 and TRBJ2-3, with TRBD2 matching over 9 bases. Germline loops: CDR1 SGHAT, CDR2 FQNNGV. After removal of 4 bases from V and 3 bases from J, the junction contained 8 bases not matched to a gene. The CDR3 is made up of 16 amino acids. In nucleotides, the CDR3 is TGTGCCAGCAGCTGGGAGGTAGGACTAGCGACAGATACGCAGTATTTT. Translated: CASSWEVGLATDTQYF. The full variable domain, completed using reference TRBV11-2 and TRBJ2-3, is EAGVAQSPRYKIIEKRQSVAFWCNPISGHATLYWYQQILGQGPKLLIQFQNNGVVDDSQLPKDRFSAERLKGVDSTLKIQPAKLEDSAVYLCASSWEVGLATDTQYFGPGTRLTVL.

J is TRBJ1-6 and V is TRBV25-1; tentatively, D is TRBD1 (5 bases). Germline V lookup: CDR1 MGHDK, CDR2 SYGVNS. The CDR3 is 16 amino acids. V gave up 0 bases and J gave up 5 bases, with 11 bases separating them. CDR3 region: CASSEYYGRDNSPLHF. DNA of the CDR3: TGTGCCAGCAGTGAATATTATGGCAGGGATAATTCACCCCTCCACTTT.

The J gene is TRBJ2-7, the V gene TRBV11-2; 8 bases align to TRBD1. The CDR3 has 16 residues. The V gene end was trimmed by 5 bases and the J gene end by 0 bases; junction bases not matched to a gene: 9. Germline V gives CDR1 SGHAT, CDR2 FQNNGV. DNA for the CDR3: TGTGCCAGCAGCGCAAGCCCGACAGGGGTCTCCTACGAGCAGTACTTC. Encoded protein: CASSASPTGVSYEQYF.

This chain links TRBV4-3 with TRBJ2-2; weak D call: TRBD1 (6 bases). The V and J ends lost 5 bases and 0 bases respectively, with 13 bases between them. Germline-derived CDR1 and CDR2 are LGHNA and YSLEER. The CDR3 has 16 amino acids. The CDR3 spells CASSYSGTTNTGELFF. In DNA form, the CDR3 reads TGCGCCAGCAGCTACTCAGGGACAACGAACACCGGGGAGCTGTTTTTT.

The chain has TRBV6-6 and TRBJ1-1; 7 bases fit TRBD1. Germline lookup yields CDR1 MNHNY and CDR2 SVGAGI (reference sequence). The CDR3 contains 15 residues. With 4 bases clipped from V and 3 bases from J, the junction kept 8 bases outside the gene matches. Here the CDR3 reads CASSSQAGGDTEAFF. The CDR3 bases are TGTGCCAGCAGTTCTCAAGCAGGGGGAGACACTGAAGCTTTCTTT.

This clone was counted a single time. V and J are TRBV6-5 and TRBJ2-1, with TRBD1 matching 8 bases. Germline trimming cut 10 bases from V and 9 bases from J; bases unmatched to any gene: 11. Germline CDR1 and CDR2: MNHEY and SVGAGI. This CDR3 has 13 residues. The CDR3 sequence is CATETGAYGEQFF. The CDR3 nucleotides are TGTGCCACCGAGACAGGGGCTTACGGTGAGCAGTTCTTC.